Shown below are 29 T cell receptor beta chains from a single sample sequenced in a study of blood T cell repertoires in COVID-19. The assay was immunoSEQ multiplex PCR, and TCRdb's table has in-frame clones only and misses some. The sample lists around 310,000 clones, around nine tenths occurring once. The specimen sequenced was PBMCs or T cells enriched from blood (not recorded which). All receptors derive from a woman aged 25-40 years who had recovered from COVID-19.

The rearrangement links TRBV11-1 to TRBJ2-7; 9 bases are a match to TRBD1. V lost 5 bases and J lost 0; bases outside the gene matches: 2. Germline CDR1 reads SGHAT; CDR2 reads FQDESV (reference sequence). The CDR3 is 14 amino acids. The CDR3 spells CASSHRGRSYEQYF. The CDR3 DNA follows: TGTGCCAGCAGCCACAGGGGGCGCTCCTACGAGCAGTACTTC.

This clone occurred once. V is TRBV29-1 and J is TRBJ1-1; D might be TRBD1 (6 bases). This CDR3 is 13 amino acids long. The germline V gene encodes CDR1 SQVTM and CDR2 ANQGSEA. V lost 6 bases and J 1 base, leaving 12 bases between the germline ends. The CDR3 is CSVAGTPNTEAFF. The DNA for the CDR3 is TGCAGCGTCGCCGGGACACCGAACACTGAAGCTTTCTTT. Full variable domain (outside the CDR3, taken from reference TRBV29-1 and TRBJ1-1): SAVISQKPSRDICQRGTSLTIQCQVDSQVTMMFWYRQQPGQSLTLIATANQGSEATYESGFVIDKFPISRPNLTFSTLTVSNMSPEDSSIYLCSVAGTPNTEAFFGQGTRLTVV.

This rearrangement joins TRBV19 to TRBJ2-3; 7 bases agree with TRBD2. CDR1 LNHDA and CDR2 SQIVND come from the germline V gene (reference sequence). The CDR3 totals 19 residues. V shed 6 bases, J shed 0 bases, and the junction held 18 bases outside the gene matches. CDR3 sequence: CASSPIPKIAGYSTDTQYF. The DNA of the CDR3 is TGTGCCAGTAGCCCTATTCCGAAAATAGCGGGTTACAGCACAGATACGCAGTATTTT.

This chain connects TRBV24-1 to TRBJ2-3, with a weak D call TRBD2 (6 bases). V was pared by 5 bases and J by 5 bases, with 16 bases between. Germline lookup yields CDR1 KGHDR and CDR2 SFDVKD. This CDR3 is 15 amino acids long. Here the CDR3 DNA reads TGTGCCACCAGTGGGGACTTTATTTCTGAAGATACGCAGTATTTT. Its protein product is CATSGDFISEDTQYF.

A note on this clone: The germline gene is not matched at one end of the junction; a read error may be the cause. The V gene is TRBV18, the J gene TRBJ1-5, with no clear D. There are 17 residues in the CDR3. CDR1 and CDR2 from the germline V gene are KGHSH and LQKENI. The CDR3 coding sequence is TGTGCCAGCTCACCATATAATGGCCAGGAACATAATCCGCCCCAGCATTTT. Translation gives CASSPYNGQEHNPPQHF. Drawing the rest from reference TRBV18 and TRBJ1-5, the complete variable domain is NAGVMQNPRHLVRRRGQEARLRCSPMKGHSHVYWYRQLPEEGLKFMVYLQKENIIDESGMPKERFSAEFPKEGPSILRIQQVVRGDSAAYFCASSPYNGQEHNPPQHFGDGTRLSIL.

CDR3 residues: CASSSGQTYNEQFF. The CDR3 region has the DNA TGTGCCAGCAGCTCGGGACAAACCTACAATGAGCAGTTCTTC. This chain links TRBV7-3 with TRBJ2-1, with D tentatively TRBD1 (6 bases). The ends were cut back, 4 bases at V and 2 bases at J, with 9 bases in the middle. This CDR3 is 14 amino acids long. Germline CDR1 reads SGHTA; CDR2 reads FQGTGA. The full variable domain, with the rest looked up from reference TRBV7-3 and TRBJ2-1, is GAGVSQTPSNKVTEKGKYVELRCDPISGHTALYWYRQSLGQGPEFLIYFQGTGAADDSGLPNDRFFAVRPEGSVSTLKIQRTERGDSAVYLCASSSGQTYNEQFFGPGTRLTVL.

V usage is TRBV5-1 and J usage is TRBJ1-2, with TRBD1 identical over 8 bases. V shed 3 bases, J shed 4 bases, and the junction held 5 bases outside the gene matches. CDR1 SGHRS and CDR2 YFSETQ come from the germline V gene. The CDR3 sequence is 14 residues long. CDR3 DNA: TGCGCCAGCAGCTGGGGTACAGGGGGCTATGGCTACACCTTC. Protein product: CASSWGTGGYGYTF.

The CDR3 loop is CASSKWGGTTYNEQFF. The CDR3 nucleotides are TGTGCCAGCAGCAAATGGGGCGGAACAACCTACAATGAGCAGTTCTTC. This rearrangement joins TRBV7-9 to TRBJ2-1; a weak D match, TRBD1 (5 bases). CDR1 is SEHNR, CDR2 FQNEAQ, per germline (reference sequence). This CDR3 spans 16 amino acids. V shed 5 bases and J shed 2 bases, with 16 bases lying between them. The whole variable domain, filled in from reference TRBV7-9 and TRBJ2-1, reads DTGVSQNPRHKITKRGQNVTFRCDPISEHNRLYWYRQTLGQGPEFLTYFQNEAQLEKSRLLSDRFSAERPKGSFSTLEIQRTEQGDSAMYLCASSKWGGTTYNEQFFGPGTRLTVL.

Written as DNA, the CDR3 is TGTGCCAGTAGTATAACCCTCCAGGGCACAGATACGCAGTATTTT. Protein sequence: CASSITLQGTDTQYF. The gene calls are TRBV19 and TRBJ2-3, with D unresolved. From germline, CDR1 is LNHDA and CDR2 SQIVND (reference sequence). The CDR3 totals 15 residues. V lost 2 bases and J 1 base, leaving 10 bases between the germline ends.

CDR3 bases: TGCGCCAGCAGTGACCTCCCGGAAGCGGGAGTTACATACGAGCAGTACTTC. Protein product: CASSDLPEAGVTYEQYF. The chain couples TRBV10-2 to TRBJ2-7; 8 nucleotides align to TRBD2. Germline values: CDR1 WSHSY, CDR2 SAAADI. This CDR3 contains 17 residues. V shed 3 bases and J 4 bases; nucleotides not matched to a gene: 14.

The chain joins TRBV5-1 to TRBJ2-7; TRBD2 matches 7 bases. Germline V gives CDR1 SGHRS, CDR2 YFSETQ. With 5 bases clipped from V and 4 bases from J, the junction kept 15 bases outside the gene matches. This CDR3 is 16 amino acids long. The CDR3 sequence: CASSLLGTNKKYEQYF. The CDR3 DNA is TGCGCCAGCAGTTTACTCGGGACTAACAAGAAATACGAGCAGTACTTC.

The chain combines TRBV27 with TRBJ2-1, with D possibly matching TRBD1 (7 bases). From germline, CDR1 is MNHEY and CDR2 SMNVEV (reference sequence). V gave up 3 bases and J gave up 8 bases, with 17 bases separating them. This CDR3 spans 15 amino acids. The CDR3, as DNA: TGTGCCAGCAGTTTGGGGGGACAGTTGGAGGATGAGCAGTTCTTC. Translating gives CASSLGGQLEDEQFF.

The chain employs TRBV20-1 and TRBJ2-5; D is unresolved. CDR3 size: 12 residues. V was clipped by 3 bases and J by 5 bases, with 10 bases between them. The germline CDR1 and CDR2 sequences are DFQATT and SNEGSKA (reference sequence). The CDR3 DNA sequence: TGCAGTGCTAGTTATCTCGTCGAGACCCAGTACTTC. It translates to CSASYLVETQYF.

J is TRBJ2-7 and V is TRBV10-2, with D possibly TRBD1 on 6 matching bases. CDR3 length equals 15 residues. Germline lookup yields CDR1 WSHSY and CDR2 SAAADI. V lost 4 bases, J lost 7 bases, and 20 bases lay in between. CDR3: CASSGGGRGYGEQYF. The CDR3 DNA follows: TGCGCCAGCAGTGGGGGTGGCAGGGGCTATGGTGAGCAGTACTTC.

The chain is built from TRBV28 and TRBJ2-6; a weak D match, TRBD2 (5 bases). CDR1 is MDHEN and CDR2 is SYDVKM in the germline V gene. Trimming removed 6 bases from V and 2 bases from J, with 11 bases in between. The CDR3 has 15 residues. The DNA for the CDR3 is TGTGCCAGCAGCACAGAGGGAGCTGGGGCCAACGTCCTGACTTTC. Its protein is CASSTEGAGANVLTF.

The chain joins TRBV14 to TRBJ1-3; 9 bases match TRBD1. The CDR3 runs to 19 residues. With 10 bases clipped from V and 4 bases from J, the junction kept 23 bases outside the gene matches. CDR1 SGHDN and CDR2 FVKESK come from the germline V gene. CDR3 protein: CAIRRYRDRVSSVGNTIYF. DNA of the CDR3: TGTGCCATCCGAAGGTACCGGGACAGGGTGTCTTCGGTGGGAAACACCATATATTTT.

This chain links TRBV28 with TRBJ2-1, with 8 positions matching TRBD2. The CDR3 runs 19 residues. V shed 3 bases, J shed 0 bases, and the junction held 13 bases outside the gene matches. Germline V lookup: CDR1 MDHEN, CDR2 SYDVKM. The CDR3, as DNA: TGTGCCAGCAGTTTTAGGTTCGGGAGGGCAGGAAGCTCCTACAATGAGCAGTTCTTC. Protein product: CASSFRFGRAGSSYNEQFF.

J is TRBJ2-4 and V is TRBV6-4; D possibly corresponds to TRBD1 (6 bases). Trimming took 9 bases from V and 7 from J, leaving 10 bases between them. Germline V gene lookup returns CDR1 MRHNA and CDR2 SNTAGT. The CDR3 totals 11 residues. CDR3 nucleotides: TGTGCCAGTCAGGGGATGAACATTCAGTACTTC. This gives the protein CASQGMNIQYF.

This chain joins TRBV29-1 and TRBJ2-7, with D hard to call. The CDR3 covers 14 residues. Per the germline V gene, CDR1 is SQVTM and CDR2 is ANQGSEA. V lost 4 bases and J lost 0, with 13 bases in between. This CDR3 is CSVGNPYSSYEQYF. Written as DNA, the CDR3 is TGCAGCGTTGGAAATCCATACAGCTCCTACGAGCAGTACTTC.

V usage is TRBV29-1 and J usage is TRBJ2-2; D is possibly TRBD1 (5 bases). Deletions cut 2 bases from V and 7 bases from J, with 11 bases between. Germline CDR1 and CDR2: SQVTM and ANQGSEA. The CDR3 has 13 residues. CDR3 sequence (DNA): TGCAGCGTTGAATACGACAGCATCGGGGAGCTGTTTTTT. Translation: CSVEYDSIGELFF.

This chain connects TRBV19 to TRBJ2-7, with TRBD1 matching over 9 bases. CDR1 is LNHDA and CDR2 is SQIVND in the germline V gene (reference sequence). The CDR3 sequence is 14 residues long. The ends lost 7 bases at V and 1 base at J; junction bases unmatched: 5. The CDR3 sequence: CASKDRGSSYEQYF. CDR3 bases: TGTGCCAGTAAAGACAGGGGGTCGTCCTACGAGCAGTACTTC.

V gene TRBV28 combines with J gene TRBJ2-5, with 10 bases lining up with TRBD1. The V and J ends lost 6 bases and 7 bases, in that order; junction bases with no gene match: 17. The CDR3 totals 17 residues. Per the germline V gene, CDR1 is MDHEN and CDR2 is SYDVKM. CDR3 coding DNA: TGTGCCAGCAGGGGGGACAGGGGAGGATTTCCCAAGGGGACCCAGTACTTC. Protein product: CASRGDRGGFPKGTQYF.

V and J are TRBV27 and TRBJ1-1; 8 bases fit TRBD1. Germline V CDR1 and CDR2: MNHEY, SMNVEV (reference sequence). The CDR3 contains 16 residues. The V segment lost 6 bases and the J segment 7 bases; nucleotides outside the gene matches: 16. In DNA form, the CDR3 reads TGTGCCAGCAGGCTGCGGGCAGGGGGCTTTTTTAATGAAGCTTTCTTT. Its protein product is CASRLRAGGFFNEAFF.

The chain combines TRBV29-1 with TRBJ2-1; the D gene is possibly TRBD2 (7 bases). The V gene lost 3 bases and the J gene lost 2 bases, with 17 bases spanning the gap. Germline V gene lookup returns CDR1 SQVTM and CDR2 ANQGSEA. The CDR3 spans 16 residues. The CDR3 region has the DNA TGCAGCGTTGAGGAGGGGGGGAGGAGAGCCTACAATGAGCAGTTCTTC. This encodes CSVEEGGRRAYNEQFF.

The chain is built from TRBV19 and TRBJ2-5; 9 bases line up with TRBD2. J lost 4 bases, V lost 0 bases, and 12 bases had no gene match. Per germline, CDR1 LNHDA and CDR2 SQIVND (reference sequence). The CDR3 sequence is 18 residues long. CDR3 DNA: TGTGCCAGTAGTATAGAGTTTTGGCTAGCGGGGAGACGAGAGACCCAGTACTTC. It translates to CASSIEFWLAGRRETQYF.

The chain joins TRBV28 to TRBJ2-7; 7 bases are shared with TRBD1. CDR1 and CDR2 (germline): MDHEN, SYDVKM. The CDR3 contains 14 residues. Trimming took 6 bases from V and 2 from J; bases not matched to a gene: 7. This chain's CDR3 is CASSKDRLPYEQYF. The CDR3, as DNA: TGTGCCAGCAGCAAGGACAGGCTTCCCTACGAGCAGTACTTC.

This rearrangement joins TRBV7-6 to TRBJ2-1; 7 nucleotides align to TRBD1. Germline loops: CDR1 SGHVS, CDR2 FNYEAQ. Losses at the gene ends were 4 bases for V and 4 bases for J; bases not matched to a gene: 7. CDR3 size: 15 residues. CDR3 sequence (DNA): TGTGCCAGCAGCTCCCCGGGACAGCTTTACAATGAGCAGTTCTTC. Residues: CASSSPGQLYNEQFF.

This chain links TRBV14 with TRBJ1-6; 9 bases are shared with TRBD1. The junction had 12 bases not matched to a gene; V was cut back by 5 bases and J by 10 bases. The CDR3 extends over 16 amino acids. Looked up from germline, CDR1 is SGHDN and CDR2 is FVKESK. CDR3: CASSSGTGNRQSPLHF. The CDR3 nucleotides are TGTGCCAGCAGCTCCGGGACAGGGAACCGCCAATCACCCCTCCACTTT.

V is TRBV19 and J is TRBJ1-1, with unresolved D. With 7 bases removed from V and 3 bases from J, the gap between germline ends came to 6 bases. CDR3 size: 11 residues. CDR1 is LNHDA and CDR2 is SQIVND in the germline V gene (reference sequence). CDR3 region: CASKLHTEAFF. CDR3 DNA: TGTGCCAGTAAACTGCACACTGAAGCTTTCTTT.